Following are 17 T cell receptor beta chains from one sample sequenced in a study of PD-1 blockade in classical Hodgkin lymphoma. Assay: immunoSEQ multiplex PCR; the TCRdb copy retains only in-frame clones and omits some. Of about 41,000 clones listed, 65% to 70% are singletons. Time point noted: cycle 4 day 1 (C4D1), after five to seven weeks of nivolumab. Each patient experienced a relapse that followed autologous stem cell transplantation, and brentuximab vedotin exposure varied. This sample comprised peripheral blood mononuclear cells (PBMCs), obtained before the fourth cycle of nivolumab. These receptors originate from a human donor with classical Hodgkin lymphoma.

For this clone: At one of its ends the junction is not consistent with the germline gene, which may arise from a read error. The chain uses TRBV7-7 and TRBJ2-3; 10 nucleotides align to TRBD2. Germline values: CDR1 SSHAT, CDR2 FNYEAQ (reference sequence). The CDR3 sequence is 15 residues long. The CDR3 DNA sequence: TGTGCTAGCAGCGTCGGACTAGCGGGCACAGATACGCAGTATTTT. It specifies CASSVGLAGTDTQYF.

In this sample, this clone turned up once. J is TRBJ2-5 and V is TRBV10-1; unclear D gene. The CDR3 consists of 12 residues. Germline V lookup: CDR1 WNHNN, CDR2 SYGVQD (reference sequence). The V and J ends lost 6 bases and 4 bases respectively, with 9 bases between them. DNA for the CDR3: TGCGCCAGCAGAAGGGCCGTAGAGACCCAGTACTTC. Residues: CASRRAVETQYF.

J is TRBJ1-2 and V is TRBV4-1; D is perhaps TRBD1 (5 bases). Trimming shortened V by 5 bases and J by 3 bases, and 10 bases separated the two germline ends. Germline CDR1 MGHRA, CDR2 YSYEKL. This CDR3 is built from 13 residues. The CDR3 sequence: CASSSPGYYGYTF. As DNA, the CDR3 is TGCGCCAGCAGCTCACCAGGGTACTATGGCTACACCTTC.

The chain employs TRBV14 and TRBJ2-7; 7 nucleotides agree with TRBD1. V was clipped by 4 bases and J by 1 base; unmatched bases: 7. The V gene's germline CDR1 is SGHDN and CDR2 FVKESK. The CDR3 is made up of 15 amino acids. This CDR3 is CASSLGDRSSYEQYF. In DNA, the CDR3 is TGTGCCAGCAGCCTTGGGGACAGAAGTTCCTACGAGCAGTACTTC.

Concerning this clone itself: This could be a read error, since a much larger clone is one nucleotide away. The sample holds other DNA sequences that translate to the same CDR3. The chain combines TRBV27 with TRBJ1-6; no definite D call. V shed 6 bases and J shed 0 bases, with 15 bases lying between them. The CDR3 totals 17 residues. Germline assignment: CDR1 MNHEY and CDR2 SMNVEV (reference sequence). The CDR3 region has the DNA TGTGCCAGCAGCCCACTCCCTTCGAGCTCCTATAATTCACCCCTCCACTTT. It codes for CASSPLPSSSYNSPLHF.

V usage is TRBV30 and J usage is TRBJ2-3; 11 bases fit TRBD1. Germline V gives CDR1 GTSNPN, CDR2 SVGIG (reference sequence). The length of the CDR3 is 17 residues. With 1 base clipped from V and 6 bases from J, the junction kept 12 bases outside the gene matches. The chain's CDR3 is CAWSASPPGQGGDTQYF. For the CDR3, the DNA is TGTGCCTGGAGTGCCTCCCCCCCGGGACAGGGGGGTGATACGCAGTATTTT.

The CDR3 loop is CASSEDGPRGMNTEAFF. CDR3 nucleotide sequence: TGTGCCAGCAGTGAAGACGGGCCTAGAGGAATGAACACTGAAGCTTTCTTT. This chain joins TRBV6-1 and TRBJ1-1; D gene uncertain. CDR1 MNHNS and CDR2 SASEGT come from the germline V gene. The CDR3 is 17 amino acids. V was shortened by 1 base and J by 0 bases, with 15 bases between the two germline ends.

The V gene is TRBV6-6, the J gene TRBJ1-2; unclear D gene. Germline V gene lookup returns CDR1 MNHNY and CDR2 SVGAGI (reference sequence). This CDR3 region has 13 residues. V shed 2 bases and J shed 0 bases, with 4 bases lying between them. CDR3 nucleotides: TGTGCCAGCAGTTACGAAGCTAACTATGGCTACACCTTC. This translates into CASSYEANYGYTF.

This clone appeared a single time. This chain connects TRBV11-2 to TRBJ2-1; D is unclear. V lost 2 bases, J lost 15 bases, and 8 bases lay in between. Germline V gene sequence: CDR1 SGHAT, CDR2 FQNNGV. The CDR3 spans 10 residues. CDR3 sequence: CASSLRSVFF. CDR3 nucleotide sequence: TGTGCCAGCAGCTTAAGGAGCGTGTTCTTC.

Notes on this clone: The junction and the germline gene differ at one end; a read error may be behind it. The J gene is TRBJ2-7, the V gene TRBV7-2; 9 nucleotides line up with TRBD2. Germline V gene lookup returns CDR1 SGHTA and CDR2 FQGNSA. This CDR3 region has 14 residues. The CDR3 reads CVSSLAGADYEQYF. Written as DNA, the CDR3 is TGTGTCAGCAGCTTAGCGGGGGCGGACTACGAGCAGTACTTC.

The genes are TRBV7-3 and TRBJ1-1, with TRBD1 matching over 7 bases. The CDR3 is 16 amino acids. V trimming: 3 bases; J trimming: 2 bases; junction bases outside the gene matches: 9. The germline V gene encodes CDR1 SGHTA and CDR2 FQGTGA. CDR3 loop: CASSLGTASSNTEAFF. The CDR3 DNA sequence: TGTGCCAGCAGCTTGGGGACAGCCTCTAGTAACACTGAAGCTTTCTTT.

This clone was seen at least ten times. V usage is TRBV4-3 and J usage is TRBJ2-2; the match to TRBD1 covers 7 bases. Germline V lookup: CDR1 LGHNA, CDR2 YSLEER. V lost 4 bases to trimming and J lost 1 base; unmatched junction nucleotides: 3. This CDR3 contains 15 residues. CDR3 sequence: CASSLWTGNTGELFF. Here the CDR3 DNA reads TGCGCCAGCAGCCTTTGGACAGGGAACACCGGGGAGCTGTTTTTT.

The J gene is TRBJ1-4, the V gene TRBV6-5; D remains unclear. Germline V gene lookup returns CDR1 MNHEY and CDR2 SVGAGI. The CDR3 is made up of 14 amino acids. Trimming pared 5 bases from V and 2 bases from J, leaving 9 bases between. This chain's CDR3 is CASSPVVTNEKLFF. The CDR3 DNA is TGTGCCAGCAGTCCCGTGGTTACTAATGAAAAACTGTTTTTT.

This clone has only a few counts. This rearrangement joins TRBV2 to TRBJ2-5; D ambiguous. CDR1 SNHLY and CDR2 FYNNEI come from the germline V gene. V lost 3 bases and J lost 2, with 7 bases in between. This CDR3 is 13 amino acids long. The CDR3 sequence: CASSEVPQETQYF. The CDR3 region has the DNA TGTGCCAGCAGTGAGGTACCGCAAGAGACCCAGTACTTC.

This clone has more than one count but fewer than ten. The gene calls are TRBV28 and TRBJ2-7, with 10 bases matching TRBD1. Germline loops: CDR1 MDHEN, CDR2 SYDVKM. With 9 bases clipped from V and 7 bases from J, the junction kept 6 bases outside the gene matches. This CDR3 region has 12 residues. CDR3 sequence: CASRQGAEEQYF. The CDR3 region has the DNA TGTGCCAGTAGACAGGGGGCTGAAGAGCAGTACTTC. Full variable domain (missing parts from reference TRBV28 and TRBJ2-7): DVKVTQSSRYLVKRTGEKVFLECVQDMDHENMFWYRQDPGLGLRLIYFSYDVKMKEKGDIPEGYSVSREKKERFSLILESASTNQTSMYLCASRQGAEEQYFGPGTRLTVT.

The chain is built from TRBV28 and TRBJ2-7; 7 nucleotides agree with TRBD2. Trimming removed 2 bases from V and 7 bases from J; junction bases left unmatched: 8. Germline V gene sequence: CDR1 MDHEN, CDR2 SYDVKM. The CDR3 sequence is 14 residues long. This CDR3 is CASSLGLAVGEQYF. In nucleotides, the CDR3 is TGTGCCAGCAGTTTAGGTCTAGCGGTAGGGGAGCAGTACTTC.

This clone was counted once. V gene TRBV6-5 combines with J gene TRBJ2-4, with D possibly TRBD1 on 6 matching bases. V shed 5 bases and J shed 1 base, with 12 bases lying between them. Germline V CDR1 and CDR2: MNHEY, SVGAGI. CDR3 length: 15 amino acids. Here the CDR3 DNA reads TGTGCCAGCAGTCCACAGGGTTTGGCCAAAAACATTCAGTACTTC. Translated, it gives CASSPQGLAKNIQYF.